The 23 T cell receptor beta chains below were found in one sample sequenced in a study of lymphopenia after photon versus proton radiotherapy. Sequencing was performed with immunoSEQ multiplex PCR; in TCRdb, only in-frame clones are kept and a portion is missing. The table includes approximately 35,000 clones, roughly 90% detected once. The material was peripheral blood, obtained from a patient treated with photon-based radiotherapy. The origin of the receptors is a woman in her fifties or sixties with pancreatic cancer.

This chain links TRBV2 with TRBJ2-1; 13 bases align to TRBD2. This CDR3 comprises 14 residues. CDR1 SNHLY and CDR2 FYNNEI come from the germline V gene. The junction had 0 bases not matched to a gene; V was cut back by 4 bases and J by 6 bases. Here the CDR3 DNA reads TGTGCCAGCAGTGGACTAGCGGGAGGCAATGAGCAGTTCTTC. It encodes CASSGLAGGNEQFF.

The chain is built from TRBV18 and TRBJ2-3, with 13 bases that match TRBD2. The CDR3 sequence is 15 residues long. The V segment lost 4 bases and the J segment 5 bases; nucleotides outside the gene matches: 3. The germline gives CDR1 KGHSH, CDR2 LQKENI. As DNA, the CDR3 is TGTGCCAGCTCACGACTAGCGGGAGGAGGAGATACGCAGTATTTT. This codes for CASSRLAGGGDTQYF.

This clone appeared a single time. V and J are TRBV7-9 and TRBJ2-1; maybe TRBD2 (8 bases). The CDR3 contains 16 residues. V lost 5 bases, J lost 8 bases, and 22 bases lay in between. Per the germline V gene, CDR1 is SEHNR and CDR2 is FQNEAQ (reference sequence). For the CDR3, the DNA is TGTGCCAGCAGCCCCCCGGGCACTAGCGGACAGGATGAGCAGTTCTTC. This codes for CASSPPGTSGQDEQFF.

This clone has only a few counts. The CDR3 coding sequence is TGTGCCAGCAGGCCCGATCCGGACAGGGATCAGCCCCAGCATTTT. This gives the protein CASRPDPDRDQPQHF. The rearrangement links TRBV28 to TRBJ1-5; TRBD1 matches 8 bases. The CDR3 consists of 15 residues. Germline assignment: CDR1 MDHEN and CDR2 SYDVKM. Trimming at V came to 6 bases and at J to 5 bases, leaving 9 bases not matched to a gene.

CDR3 coding DNA: TGCGCCAGCAGGTCGGAGGCAGGGTCTCTCGAGCAGTACTTC. Protein sequence: CASRSEAGSLEQYF. This chain connects TRBV5-1 to TRBJ2-7; D is possibly TRBD1 or TRBD2 (5 bases each). Trimming took 5 bases from V and 6 from J, leaving 18 bases between them. The CDR3 is made up of 14 amino acids. CDR1 is SGHRS, CDR2 YFSETQ, per germline.

In this sample, this clone turned up a few times. The V and J genes are TRBV19 and TRBJ1-2; no reliable D call. The CDR3 has 14 amino acids. V lost 4 bases to trimming and J lost 2 bases, with 11 bases between them. Germline V gene lookup returns CDR1 LNHDA and CDR2 SQIVND (reference sequence). The DNA for the CDR3 is TGTGCCAGTAGTAACCAGGCAGCGAACTATGGCTACACCTTC. Residues: CASSNQAANYGYTF.

The chain carries TRBV11-2 and TRBJ2-3; D gene unclear. V lost 5 bases and J 2 bases, leaving 17 bases between the germline ends. This CDR3 region has 16 residues. In germline, CDR1 is SGHAT, CDR2 FQNNGV. CDR3: CASSSLLLGPTDTQYF. The CDR3 bases are TGTGCCAGCAGCAGCTTGTTACTCGGGCCCACAGATACGCAGTATTTT.

This rearrangement joins TRBV27 to TRBJ2-1; 14 positions agree with TRBD2. With V trimmed by 3 bases and J by 8 bases, 12 bases remained unmatched. This CDR3 is built from 18 residues. In germline, CDR1 is MNHEY, CDR2 SMNVEV (reference sequence). CDR3 nucleotide sequence: TGTGCCAGCAGTTTGAAGGCCCCCGGGACTAGCGGGAGACATGAGCAGTTCTTC. It translates to CASSLKAPGTSGRHEQFF.

This chain links TRBV7-2 with TRBJ1-1; possible D gene TRBD1, 6 bases. This CDR3 has 15 residues. Trimming took off 5 bases at V and 6 bases at J, with 19 bases between the two ends. In germline, CDR1 is SGHTA, CDR2 FQGNSA. This CDR3 is CASSRGARGRSEAFF. CDR3 sequence (DNA): TGTGCCAGCAGCCGGGGGGCCAGGGGCCGGTCTGAAGCTTTCTTT.

The chain couples TRBV14 to TRBJ2-7; D call uncertain. The CDR3 sequence is 11 residues long. The V and J ends lost 6 bases and 3 bases respectively, with 6 bases between them. Germline loops: CDR1 SGHDN, CDR2 FVKESK. CDR3 amino acids: CASSQFYEQYF. The DNA of the CDR3 is TGTGCCAGCAGTCAGTTCTACGAGCAGTACTTC.

The CDR3 region has the DNA TGTGCCAGTAGTATATCCGGGACCCTCCTTGGCGAGCAGTACTTC. It codes for CASSISGTLLGEQYF. The V call is TRBV19, the J call TRBJ2-7; D is perhaps TRBD1 or TRBD2 (5 bases each). The V end lost 2 bases, the J end lost 6 bases, and 17 bases lay between the germline ends. The germline CDR1 and CDR2 sequences are LNHDA and SQIVND (reference sequence). CDR3 length: 15 amino acids.

The chain recombines TRBV5-4 with TRBJ2-1, with 11 positions matching TRBD2. With 3 bases clipped from V and 13 bases from J, the junction kept 9 bases outside the gene matches. Looked up from germline, CDR1 is SGHNT and CDR2 is YYREEE (reference sequence). This CDR3 is 14 amino acids long. The CDR3 sequence is CASSSPTSGRIQFF. The CDR3 DNA reads as TGTGCCAGCAGCTCCCCCACTAGCGGGAGAATACAGTTCTTC. Drawing the rest from reference TRBV5-4 and TRBJ2-1, the complete variable domain is ETGVTQSPTHLIKTRGQQVTLRCSSQSGHNTVSWYQQALGQGPQFIFQYYREEENGRGNFPPRFSGLQFPNYSSELNVNALELDDSALYLCASSSPTSGRIQFFGPGTRLTVL.

A single count supports this clone. CDR3 nucleotide sequence: TGCGCCAGCAGCTTGGCGTCAACTAGCACAGATACGCAGTATTTT. This encodes CASSLASTSTDTQYF. V gene TRBV5-1 combines with J gene TRBJ2-3; D unresolved. CDR3 size: 15 residues. Per germline, CDR1 SGHRS and CDR2 YFSETQ. Trimming stripped 0 bases from V and 0 bases from J, with 8 bases between.

The genes are TRBV2 and TRBJ1-4; 7 bases map to TRBD1. The J segment lost 0 bases and the V segment lost 4 bases, leaving 2 bases of the junction unmatched. This CDR3 is built from 15 residues. Per the germline V gene, CDR1 is SNHLY and CDR2 is FYNNEI. The CDR3 coding sequence is TGTGCCAGCAGTGCCGACAGGGCAACTAATGAAAAACTGTTTTTT. Translating it yields CASSADRATNEKLFF.

The chain recombines TRBV10-2 with TRBJ2-7, with 10 positions matching TRBD2. Looked up from germline, CDR1 is WSHSY and CDR2 is SAAADI. The CDR3 is made up of 14 amino acids. V lost 6 bases, J lost 2 bases, and 4 bases stayed unmatched. CDR3 sequence: CASSLAGEAYEQYF. CDR3 in DNA: TGCGCCAGCAGCCTAGCGGGAGAGGCCTACGAGCAGTACTTC.

This clone was detected only once. The chain recombines TRBV6-4 with TRBJ2-3; 8 nucleotides agree with TRBD2. The germline V gene encodes CDR1 MRHNA and CDR2 SNTAGT. This CDR3 spans 15 amino acids. V shed 8 bases, J shed 7 bases, and the junction held 14 bases outside the gene matches. CDR3 protein: CASSSAAGGLNTQYF. CDR3 DNA sequence: TGTGCCAGCTCTAGCGCGGCGGGAGGTTTAAATACGCAGTATTTT.

Here the CDR3 reads CASSIDGAGAYNEQFF. The CDR3 DNA reads TGTGCCAGTAGTATAGACGGAGCGGGGGCCTACAATGAGCAGTTCTTC. The J gene is TRBJ2-1, the V gene TRBV19, with TRBD2 identical over 8 bases. The CDR3 runs to 16 residues. Per the germline V gene, CDR1 is LNHDA and CDR2 is SQIVND (reference sequence). V dropped 0 bases and J dropped 2; count of bases not matched to a gene: 3.

This clone was seen more than once but under ten times. The chain recombines TRBV7-6 with TRBJ2-7; 11 bases map to TRBD2. The CDR3 consists of 15 residues. Trimming took 5 bases from V and 2 from J; bases not matched to a gene: 5. Germline CDR1 is SGHVS and CDR2 is FNYEAQ. Here the CDR3 DNA reads TGTGCCAGCAGCCCAAGGACTAGCGGGCCCTACGAGCAGTACTTC. It specifies CASSPRTSGPYEQYF.

J is TRBJ2-5 and V is TRBV4-1; 14 nucleotides align to TRBD2. Per the germline V gene, CDR1 is MGHRA and CDR2 is YSYEKL. Trimming at V came to 3 bases and at J to 5 bases, leaving 8 bases not matched to a gene. The CDR3 has 17 residues. CDR3 in DNA: TGCGCCAGCAGCCAGGCCGGACTAGCGGGAGGTGGTGAGACCCAGTACTTC. Translation gives CASSQAGLAGGGETQYF.

V gene TRBV2 combines with J gene TRBJ2-2; D remains ambiguous. Deletions cut 8 bases from V and 4 bases from J, with 11 bases between. CDR3 length equals 13 residues. Germline lookup yields CDR1 SNHLY and CDR2 FYNNEI. The CDR3 DNA reads as TGTGCCAGCCGTACCGAAGTCACCGGGGAGCTGTTTTTT. It translates to CASRTEVTGELFF.

V usage is TRBV20-1 and J usage is TRBJ2-5; D remains ambiguous. The germline V and J ends were trimmed by 4 bases and 4 bases, with 7 bases remaining between them. Germline V lookup: CDR1 DFQATT, CDR2 SNEGSKA (reference sequence). The CDR3 totals 11 residues. CDR3 in amino acids: CSANNGETQYF. Written as DNA, the CDR3 is TGCAGTGCTAACAACGGAGAGACCCAGTACTTC.

The genes are TRBV19 and TRBJ2-5; TRBD1 aligns across 8 bases. Trimming cost V 7 bases and J 5 bases; bases outside gene matches: 9. CDR3 length: 14 amino acids. In germline, CDR1 is LNHDA, CDR2 SQIVND (reference sequence). The CDR3 region is CASIAGGESETQYF. The DNA of the CDR3 is TGTGCCAGTATTGCAGGGGGCGAATCGGAGACCCAGTACTTC.

The rearrangement uses TRBV5-1 and TRBJ2-6; 8 bases match TRBD1. CDR1 and CDR2 from the germline V gene are SGHRS and YFSETQ. The J segment lost 3 bases and the V segment lost 4 bases, leaving 9 bases of the junction unmatched. This CDR3 is built from 17 residues. Written as DNA, the CDR3 is TGCGCCAGCAGCGCCGGACAGGGATCCGATGGGGCCAACGTCCTGACTTTC. This encodes CASSAGQGSDGANVLTF.